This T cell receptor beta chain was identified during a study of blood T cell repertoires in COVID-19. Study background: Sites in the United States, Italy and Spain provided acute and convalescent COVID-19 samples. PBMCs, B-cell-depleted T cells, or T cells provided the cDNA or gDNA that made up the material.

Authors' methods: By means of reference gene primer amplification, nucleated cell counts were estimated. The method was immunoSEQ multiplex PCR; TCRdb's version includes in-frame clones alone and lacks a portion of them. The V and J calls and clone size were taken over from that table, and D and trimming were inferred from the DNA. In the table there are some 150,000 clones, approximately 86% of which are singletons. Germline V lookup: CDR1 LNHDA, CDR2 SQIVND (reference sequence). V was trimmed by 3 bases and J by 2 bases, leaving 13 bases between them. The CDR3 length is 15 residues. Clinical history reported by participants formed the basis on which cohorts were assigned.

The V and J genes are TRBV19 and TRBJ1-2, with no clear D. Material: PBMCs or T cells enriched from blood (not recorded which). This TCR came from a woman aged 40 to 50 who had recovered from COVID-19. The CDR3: CASSIAGSGNYGYTF. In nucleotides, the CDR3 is TGTGCCAGTAGTATCGCGGGGTCGGGAAACTATGGCTACACCTTC.